This TCR beta chain came from a study of tumor-infiltrating lymphocytes in primary liver carcinoma (dated by TCRdb to the late 2010s). Background for the entire study: Of the five patients, three men and two women aged 30 to 69 years, four had hepatocellular carcinoma and one had combined HCC and intrahepatic cholangiocarcinoma. A total of 35 specimens from 5 patients went through TCRbeta repertoire sequencing, namely 25 tumor regions, 5 adjacent noncancerous liver tissues and 5 peripheral blood samples. The five patients had tumors of stage T1-T3 N0M0, with maximum diameters ranging from 4.2 to 10 cm. The roughly 27 tumor region samples were profiled with Agilent mRNA microarrays so that TCRbeta repertoire diversity could be related to the local molecular phenotype. Samples yielded roughly 3.65 to 7.13 million productive TCRbeta reads; read depth did not differ significantly between tissue types. For each liver tumor, the study sampled five regions along with adjacent normal tissue and blood, and applied TCRbeta repertoire sequencing, expression microarrays and whole-exome sequencing. Reproducibility between technical replicate repertoires was high, with correlation coefficients above 0.95 and mean shared-clone rates approximately 0.9. Broad study findings and their caveats: The top 250 clones accounted for a significantly greater share of the repertoire in tumors than in blood (p = 0.039). Only the TCR beta chain was sequenced, so true repertoire diversity is likely underestimated because unpaired alpha chains were not captured. Only about 8-24% of top clones were present in all five regions of a tumor, suggesting spatial heterogeneity of tumor-infiltrating T cells. Because the samples were bulk and unsorted, CD4+ and CD8+ T cell repertoires could not be compared. Only 4 to 6 patients were included in the study, and the authors note that the findings should be validated in a larger study. Pairs of tumor regions showed greater repertoire overlap (mean roughly 36%) than tumor-adjacent pairs (approximately 17%) or tumor-blood pairs (approximately 14%), which is consistent with antigen-driven expansion.

Total RNA and DNA were co-extracted without cell sorting from about 19-30 mg of bulk tissue using the AllPrep DNA/RNA mini kit. About five patients with histopathologically diagnosed primary liver carcinoma underwent surgical resection in China between November 2015 and March 2016. At the time of sampling, the patients had chronic HBV infection and had not received any treatment. Five spatially separated regions were sampled from each tumor: the superior, inferior, left-lateral and right-lateral poles, plus the tumor centre. Histological examination found more than 75% viable tumor cells in every tumor sample. Fresh tumor and adjacent tissue pieces were bisected, with one half stored in RNAlater at -80 degrees C and the other half sent for histology. Per the germline V gene, SGHNT is the CDR1 and YENEEA is the CDR2. The CDR3 starts with the cysteine, ends with the phenylalanine, and has 15 residues. Only the CDR3 region is kept as DNA, spanning 45 bases read in frame from base 1.

Comments on this clonotype: The antigen this receptor binds is unknown. Relative to the germline gene, one junction end is altered; a read error may explain this.

Using a constant-region primer and ProtoScript II reverse transcriptase, TCRbeta-specific cDNA was reverse-transcribed from 400 to 550 ng total RNA. The TCRbeta libraries were prepared through three rounds of nested multiplex PCR following a slightly modified ARM-PCR procedure. Multiplex TRBV1-TRBV30 forward primers and a Cbeta reverse primer were used in the first two PCR rounds, each of which was run for approximately 11 cycles. Sample barcodes and Illumina adapters were attached in a final 25-cycle PCR using Deep VentR polymerase. Amplicons of 200-500 bp were gel-purified with a QIAquick gel extraction kit before sequencing. An Illumina HiSeq 2500 was used to sequence the TCRbeta amplicons with 250-bp paired-end reads. The authors' analysis ran thus. To recover full CDR3 sequences, reads were quality-trimmed using Trimmomatic v0.33 and paired reads were then merged using FLASH v1.2.11. V, D and J germline segments were assigned to the rearranged TCRbeta sequences by MiGEC v1.2.1b. VDJtools v1.0.0 computed clonotype statistics and Shannon-Wiener diversity indices. To reduce sampling bias, subsequent analyses other than the diversity analysis used only the 250 most abundant clonotypes in each sample. TCRdb reprocessed the public reads (quality trimming at Q25 with fastp, clone calling with MiXCR) and kept in-frame beta chains. CDR3 protein duplicates are merged, each entry listing the most common genes and DNA. The V and J calls and clone size are TCRdb's, not the authors'. The sample has about 99,000 distinct CDR3 sequences on record, 55% to 70% of them singletons. The top ten constitute 9.5% of the sample.

The sequence was collected from a woman in her sixties or seventies with primary liver carcinoma and hepatitis B virus infection. This chain is built from TRBV11-3 and TRBJ2-7; 12 of the junction bases match TRBD1. Sequenced sample: liver tumor tissue from sampling region 5. This specimen's cell subset or site label, interpreted: tumor region T5, tumor centre. In nucleotide form, the sequence is TGTGGCTGCAGCTTAGGGACAGGGGGCTCCCTCGAGCGGTACTTC. This gives the protein CGCSLGTGGSLERYF. Reference TRBV11-3 and TRBJ2-7 proteins supply the regions before and after the CDR3; the full variable domain is: EAGVVQSPRYKIIEKKQPVAFWCNPISGHNTLYWYLQNLGQGPELLIRYENEEAVDDSQLPKDRFSAERLKGVDSTLKIQPAELGDSAVYLCGCSLGTGGSLERYFGPGTRLTVT.